Sequencing of this T cell receptor (beta chain) was carried out in a study of T-cell memory formation after mild COVID-19. MiXCR, applied by TCRdb to the 5' RACE reads, yields one record per CDR3 protein. Of some 82,000 distinct CDR3 sequences listed, 9.5% to 15% were seen once; the top ten hold 40% to 45%. The CDR3 runs to 15 residues. With V trimmed by 4 bases and J by 6 bases, 6 bases remained unmatched. CDR1 and CDR2 from the germline V gene are LNHDA and SQIVND (reference sequence). This chain connects TRBV19 to TRBJ2-1; 10 nucleotides align to TRBD2. Sequencing input: PBMCs or a T cell subset sorted from them (not recorded which). This clonotype was obtained from a man aged 18 to 30 who had mild COVID-19 (a few samples of this study predate the infection). Cell type and time point are not known. For the CDR3, the DNA is TGTGCCAGTAGTACGACAGCGGGGGGGCCCAATGAGCAGTTCTTC. It translates to CASSTTAGGPNEQFF. Looking up the rest from reference TRBV19 and TRBJ2-1 gives the full variable domain: DGGITQSPKYLFRKEGQNVTLSCEQNLNHDAMYWYRQDPGQGLRLIYYSQIVNDFQKGDIAEGYSVSREKKESFPLTVTSAQKNPTAFYLCASSTTAGGPNEQFFGPGTRLTVL.